Below are 14 T cell receptor beta chains sequenced from a single sample in a study of vaccination effects on CD4 cells after COVID-19. The table came from immunoSEQ multiplex PCR; TCRdb's copy has only in-frame clones and leaves some out. The top ten clones hold about 20% of a sample with some 17,000 clones, approximately 82% of them seen once. No antigen is known for these receptors. Antigen-specific CD4+ T cells were first expanded with viral peptide pools by the ViraFEST assay and only then sequenced. Following 10 days of culture, CD4+ T cells were isolated. According to PCR results, the person was infected with SARS-CoV-2 between March and December 2020. The participants, recipients of two vaccine doses, got either BNT162b2 or mRNA-1273. The sample was CD4+ T cells from PBMCs cultured with SARS-CoV-2 spike peptides, taken after COVID-19 vaccination. The receptors here all came from a human donor who had a prior SARS-CoV-2 infection.

The chain has TRBV30 and TRBJ2-7; TRBD2 matches at 9 bases. V shed 0 bases, J shed 0 bases, and the junction held 3 bases outside the gene matches. In germline, CDR1 is GTSNPN, CDR2 SVGIG (reference sequence). The CDR3 is 15 residues long. CDR3 sequence (DNA): TGTGCCTGGAGTGTGGTTAGCGGGGGCTCCTACGAGCAGTACTTC. Translating it yields CAWSVVSGGSYEQYF.

The rearrangement joins TRBV27 to TRBJ2-3, with D tentatively TRBD2 (5 bases). Trimming shortened V by 0 bases and J by 4 bases, and 14 bases separated the two germline ends. The CDR3 runs to 16 residues. In germline, CDR1 is MNHEY, CDR2 SMNVEV (reference sequence). The CDR3 protein is CASSLSTAEGPDTQYF. The CDR3 nucleotides read TGTGCCAGCAGTTTATCGACGGCAGAGGGCCCAGATACGCAGTATTTT.

This clone was counted only a few times. The chain joins TRBV7-2 to TRBJ2-5; D gene unclear. Trimming cost V 1 base and J 2 bases, with 11 bases left between them. CDR3 length: 15 amino acids. Germline-derived CDR1 and CDR2 are SGHTA and FQGNSA. DNA for the CDR3: TGTGCCAGCAGCTTAGTCCGCGGAAATCAAGAGACCCAGTACTTC. It is translated as CASSLVRGNQETQYF.

V is TRBV6-5 and J is TRBJ2-3, with D unresolved. Trimming removed 3 bases from V and 1 base from J, with 8 bases in between. This CDR3 region has 14 residues. Per the germline V gene, CDR1 is MNHEY and CDR2 is SVGAGI. The CDR3 here is CASSYVVGTDTQYF. As DNA, the CDR3 is TGTGCCAGCAGTTATGTCGTGGGCACAGATACGCAGTATTTT.

This chain connects TRBV19 to TRBJ2-7; D ambiguous. The CDR3 length is 12 residues. From germline, CDR1 is LNHDA and CDR2 SQIVND (reference sequence). V lost 5 bases and J lost 1, with 6 bases in between. Here the CDR3 reads CASSAGSYEQYF. CDR3 sequence (DNA): TGTGCCAGTAGTGCCGGTTCCTACGAGCAGTACTTC.

The rearrangement uses TRBV13 and TRBJ2-7; 9 nucleotides line up with TRBD2. Germline lookup yields CDR1 PRHDT and CDR2 FYEKMQ (reference sequence). The CDR3 totals 16 residues. V was clipped by 2 bases and J by 4 bases; unmatched bases: 9. The chain's CDR3 is CASSLRDSGSWYEQYF. Here the CDR3 DNA reads TGTGCCAGCAGCTTACGGGATAGCGGGAGTTGGTACGAGCAGTACTTC.

The V call is TRBV5-1, the J call TRBJ2-7; D possibly uses TRBD1 or TRBD2 (5 bases each). The CDR3 covers 14 residues. The V gene's germline CDR1 is SGHRS and CDR2 YFSETQ. V lost 3 bases, J lost 11 bases, and 21 bases lay in between. The CDR3 DNA reads as TGCGCCAGCAGCTCTGCCGAGGGACCCCCTGGGGAGTACTTC. Protein sequence: CASSSAEGPPGEYF.

The chain is built from TRBV25-1 and TRBJ1-1, with TRBD1 matching over 8 bases. This CDR3 is 14 amino acids long. J lost 5 bases, V lost 2 bases, and 4 bases had no gene match. Germline V gene data show CDR1 as MGHDK and CDR2 as SYGVNS. CDR3 sequence: CASSEQGALTEAFF. The DNA for the CDR3 is TGTGCCAGCAGTGAACAGGGGGCTTTGACTGAAGCTTTCTTT.

The chain has TRBV24-1 and TRBJ2-1, with D unresolved. This CDR3 has 15 residues. CDR1 and CDR2 from the germline V gene are KGHDR and SFDVKD. Trimming shortened V by 5 bases and J by 0 bases, and 10 bases separated the two germline ends. CDR3 nucleotides: TGTGCCACCAGTGTCGGCAGGAGCTCCTACAATGAGCAGTTCTTC. Translating it yields CATSVGRSSYNEQFF.

V gene TRBV7-8 combines with J gene TRBJ1-5; 7 bases are shared with TRBD1. The trim removed 6 bases at V and 7 bases at J, leaving 12 bases unmatched. The germline CDR1 and CDR2 sequences are SGHVS and FQNEAQ. This CDR3 contains 15 residues. The CDR3 loop is CASSLTRDRWQPQHF. CDR3 coding DNA: TGTGCCAGCAGTTTGACACGGGACAGATGGCAGCCCCAGCATTTT.

The rearrangement links TRBV5-4 to TRBJ2-1; 9 positions agree with TRBD2. V lost 0 bases and J lost 5; bases outside the gene matches: 6. Germline V lookup: CDR1 SGHNT, CDR2 YYREEE (reference sequence). This CDR3 has 16 amino acids. CDR3 coding DNA: TGTGCCAGCAGCTTGGGCGGGAGGGAGGGGGACAATGAGCAGTTCTTC. Its translation is CASSLGGREGDNEQFF. The full variable domain, its missing parts supplied by reference TRBV5-4 and TRBJ2-1, is ETGVTQSPTHLIKTRGQQVTLRCSSQSGHNTVSWYQQALGQGPQFIFQYYREEENGRGNFPPRFSGLQFPNYSSELNVNALELDDSALYLCASSLGGREGDNEQFFGPGTRLTVL.

The J gene is TRBJ1-4, the V gene TRBV29-1; weak D call: TRBD1 (5 bases). Germline V gene sequence: CDR1 SQVTM, CDR2 ANQGSEA. V lost 3 bases, J lost 15 bases, and 20 bases lay in between. This CDR3 has 13 amino acids. For the CDR3, the DNA is TGCAGCGTTGATTCGGGCCGTGGAAAAGGGGTGTTTTTT. It translates to CSVDSGRGKGVFF.

The V gene is TRBV28, the J gene TRBJ1-1; D is ambiguous. The germline V gene encodes CDR1 MDHEN and CDR2 SYDVKM. The CDR3 covers 17 residues. V gave up 5 bases and J gave up 1 base, with 20 bases separating them. The CDR3 loop is CASSPLESWPGNTEAFF. The CDR3 bases are TGTGCCAGCAGTCCCCTAGAATCCTGGCCCGGGAACACTGAAGCTTTCTTT.

CDR3 sequence reads: CASSLDFTGTGLGYTF. The CDR3 DNA follows: TGTGCCAGCAGTTTAGATTTTACGGGAACAGGGCTGGGCTACACCTTC. The chain joins TRBV28 to TRBJ1-2; D might be TRBD1 (6 bases). Trimming took off 2 bases at V and 8 bases at J, with 21 bases between the two ends. Germline-derived CDR1 and CDR2 are MDHEN and SYDVKM. This CDR3 region has 16 residues.